The source of this T cell receptor beta chain is a study of chemoradiotherapy in HPV16-positive cancers. General study findings and limits: In HPV16-positive patients, HPV-responsive T-cell expansion tracked better recurrence-free survival.

Germline V gene sequence: CDR1 MRHNA, CDR2 SNTAGT. The CDR3 consists of 16 residues. V lost 6 bases and J lost 10; bases outside the gene matches: 16. Assay: immunoSEQ multiplex PCR; the TCRdb copy retains only in-frame clones and omits some. The repertoire holds approximately 7,800 clones, roughly four fifths seen once, with nearly 7.5% in the top ten. Concerning this clone: Its antigen remains unidentified.

This TCR derives from a human donor with HPV-associated anogenital cancer. Sample acquisition took place from a patient who underwent chemoradiotherapy. This chain uses TRBV6-4 with TRBJ2-1, with 9 bases fitting TRBD2. The CDR3 region has the DNA TGTGCCAGCAGCGCTCGAGGTAGCGGGAGCCAGGGGGAGCAGTTCTTC. Amino acids: CASSARGSGSQGEQFF.